The rows below give T cell receptor beta chains drawn from one sample of a study of human T cells and chemical hapten exposure. TCRdb reprocessed the RACE reads via MiXCR and lists one record per CDR3 protein. This sample has roughly 50,000 distinct CDR3 sequences, with more than 7.5% found just once. Specimen: whole blood, collected in connection with sensitization to the hapten diphenylcyclopropenone (DPC). All receptors derive from a man aged 40-49 years with alopecia areata. Some clones in this sample may be carry-over from other donors' samples. Both conserved end residues are part of each CDR3. D genes are given only for firm matches. For some rows the clone size is stated as once, few or many, or as a class when expanded; others skip it.

d_gene: TRBD2; v_gene: TRBV7-3; j_gene: TRBJ2-1; abundance: .; CDR3aa: CASSSPGGRALENEQFF; CDR3nt: TGTGCCAGCAGCTCCCCGGGCGGGAGGGCCCTCGAAAATGAGCAGTTCTTC
d_gene: .; v_gene: TRBV2; j_gene: TRBJ2-7; abundance: .; CDR3aa: CASSEGSWADGQYF; CDR3nt: TGTGCCAGCAGTGAAGGAAGTTGGGCCGACGGGCAGTACTTC
d_gene: .; v_gene: TRBV28; j_gene: TRBJ2-7; abundance: once; CDR3aa: CASSFEIGPYEQYF; CDR3nt: TGTGCCAGCAGTTTCGAGATTGGGCCCTACGAGCAGTACTTC
d_gene: .; v_gene: TRBV20-1; j_gene: TRBJ2-5; abundance: many; CDR3aa: CSASKGAVETQYF; CDR3nt: TGCAGTGCTAGCAAAGGGGCCGTTGAGACCCAGTACTTC
d_gene: TRBD2; v_gene: TRBV7-8; j_gene: TRBJ2-1; abundance: .; CDR3aa: CASSFIGRGLGSYNEQFF; CDR3nt: TGTGCCAGCAGCTTCATAGGGCGCGGACTAGGGTCCTACAATGAGCAGTTCTTC
d_gene: TRBD2; v_gene: TRBV4-2; j_gene: TRBJ2-1; abundance: many; CDR3aa: CASSQGSAGGSDEQFF; CDR3nt: TGTGCCAGCAGCCAAGGCTCTGCGGGAGGGAGTGATGAGCAGTTCTTC
d_gene: .; v_gene: TRBV5-1; j_gene: TRBJ2-3; abundance: .; CDR3aa: CASSQPGTDTQYF; CDR3nt: TGCGCCAGCAGCCAGCCTGGGACAGATACGCAGTATTTT
d_gene: TRBD2; v_gene: TRBV12-3/TRBV12-4; j_gene: TRBJ2-2; abundance: many; CDR3aa: CASSSAQAGGAGELFF; CDR3nt: TGTGCCAGCAGTTCCGCTCAGGCGGGAGGCGCCGGGGAGCTGTTTTTT
d_gene: TRBD2; v_gene: TRBV7-9; j_gene: TRBJ2-3; abundance: few; CDR3aa: CASSTRLAGGPAEKDTQYF; CDR3nt: TGTGCCAGCAGCACCCGACTAGCGGGAGGGCCCGCCGAAAAGGATACGCAGTATTTT
d_gene: .; v_gene: TRBV5-4; j_gene: TRBJ2-3; abundance: .; CDR3aa: CASSGLGDTQYF; CDR3nt: TGTGCCAGCAGTGGGTTGGGGGATACGCAGTATTTT
d_gene: .; v_gene: TRBV28; j_gene: TRBJ1-1; abundance: many; CDR3aa: CASRRPLGPEAFF; CDR3nt: TGTGCCAGCAGAAGGCCCCTAGGACCTGAAGCTTTCTTT
d_gene: TRBD2; v_gene: TRBV7-9; j_gene: TRBJ2-3; abundance: .; CDR3aa: CASSGSGSRTDTQYF; CDR3nt: TGTGCCAGCAGCGGAAGCGGGAGCCGAACAGATACGCAGTATTTT
d_gene: .; v_gene: TRBV7-9; j_gene: TRBJ2-1; abundance: many; CDR3aa: CASNRPVIGDEQFF; CDR3nt: TGTGCCAGCAATCGACCCGTTATAGGCGATGAGCAGTTCTTC
d_gene: TRBD1; v_gene: TRBV5-1; j_gene: TRBJ2-5; abundance: many; CDR3aa: CASSLAGTEKETQYF; CDR3nt: TGCGCCAGCAGCTTGGCCGGGACAGAAAAAGAGACCCAGTACTTC
d_gene: .; v_gene: TRBV20-1; j_gene: TRBJ2-1; abundance: .; CDR3aa: CSARQPLHNEQFF; CDR3nt: TGCAGTGCTAGACAACCTCTTCACAATGAGCAGTTCTTC
d_gene: .; v_gene: TRBV6-5; j_gene: TRBJ1-1; abundance: many; CDR3aa: CASSYTGTPRVTEAFF; CDR3nt: TGTGCCAGCAGTTACACCGGGACCCCGAGGGTCACTGAAGCTTTCTTT
d_gene: .; v_gene: TRBV6-2/TRBV6-3; j_gene: TRBJ1-1; abundance: .; CDR3aa: CASSYSGRRAEAFF; CDR3nt: TGTGCCAGCAGTTACTCGGGGAGGAGGGCTGAAGCTTTCTTT
d_gene: .; v_gene: TRBV5-5; j_gene: TRBJ2-2; abundance: .; CDR3aa: CASSLTPFTGELFF; CDR3nt: TGTGCCAGCAGCTTGACGCCGTTCACCGGGGAGCTGTTTTTT
d_gene: .; v_gene: TRBV7-3; j_gene: TRBJ2-1; abundance: few; CDR3aa: CASSGLAGYEQFF; CDR3nt: TGTGCCAGCAGCGGGCTAGCAGGATATGAGCAGTTCTTC
d_gene: TRBD1; v_gene: TRBV6-5; j_gene: TRBJ2-5; abundance: few; CDR3aa: CASSYGTGEETQYF; CDR3nt: TGTGCCAGCAGTTACGGGACAGGGGAAGAGACCCAGTACTTC
d_gene: TRBD1; v_gene: TRBV7-9; j_gene: TRBJ2-1; abundance: many; CDR3aa: CASSFRYNGKERGHNEQFF; CDR3nt: TGTGCCAGCAGCTTTCGGTACAACGGAAAGGAAAGGGGGCACAATGAGCAGTTCTTC
d_gene: .; v_gene: TRBV6-1; j_gene: TRBJ1-1; abundance: few; CDR3aa: CASSEALPNTEAFF; CDR3nt: TGTGCCAGCAGTGAAGCGCTTCCGAACACTGAAGCTTTCTTT
d_gene: .; v_gene: TRBV6-5; j_gene: TRBJ1-2; abundance: .; CDR3aa: CASSDDSIGPYGYTF; CDR3nt: TGTGCCAGCAGTGACGACAGTATAGGGCCCTATGGCTACACCTTC
d_gene: TRBD2; v_gene: TRBV7-8; j_gene: TRBJ2-7; abundance: many; CDR3aa: CASSHGLAGVYEQYF; CDR3nt: TGTGCCAGCAGCCACGGGCTAGCGGGAGTTTACGAGCAGTACTTC
d_gene: .; v_gene: TRBV7-2; j_gene: TRBJ2-7; abundance: many; CDR3aa: CASSLAQGLGYEQYF; CDR3nt: TGTGCCAGCAGCTTAGCGCAGGGACTGGGTTACGAGCAGTACTTC
d_gene: .; v_gene: TRBV29-1; j_gene: TRBJ1-2; abundance: .; CDR3aa: CSVDYDGYTF; CDR3nt: TGCAGCGTTGACTACGACGGCTACACCTTC
d_gene: TRBD2; v_gene: TRBV6-2/TRBV6-3; j_gene: TRBJ2-7; abundance: many; CDR3aa: CASRLSGSVNEQYF; CDR3nt: TGTGCCAGCAGACTAAGCGGGAGTGTCAACGAGCAGTACTTC
d_gene: TRBD1; v_gene: TRBV9; j_gene: TRBJ2-1; abundance: few; CDR3aa: CASSAGTGVGEQFF; CDR3nt: TGTGCCAGCAGCGCCGGGACAGGGGTAGGTGAGCAGTTCTTC
d_gene: .; v_gene: TRBV7-9; j_gene: TRBJ2-2; abundance: .; CDR3aa: CASSSSRGESTGELFF; CDR3nt: TGTGCCAGCAGCTCGTCCAGGGGGGAATCAACCGGGGAGCTGTTTTTT
d_gene: .; v_gene: TRBV3-1; j_gene: TRBJ1-1; abundance: many; CDR3aa: CASSQEGWGGTEAFF; CDR3nt: TGTGCCAGCAGCCAAGAGGGTTGGGGGGGCACTGAAGCTTTCTTT
d_gene: .; v_gene: TRBV5-1; j_gene: TRBJ2-2; abundance: few; CDR3aa: CASSLAGSVTGELFF; CDR3nt: TGCGCCAGCAGCTTGGCCGGGAGTGTAACCGGGGAGCTGTTTTTT
d_gene: TRBD1; v_gene: TRBV11-2; j_gene: TRBJ2-1; abundance: many; CDR3aa: CASIPGQGTYNEQFF; CDR3nt: TGTGCCAGCATCCCGGGACAGGGTACCTACAATGAGCAGTTCTTC
d_gene: .; v_gene: TRBV5-1; j_gene: TRBJ1-6; abundance: many; CDR3aa: CASSLGSSYNSPLHF; CDR3nt: TGCGCCAGCAGCTTAGGGAGCTCCTATAATTCACCCCTCCACTTT
d_gene: TRBD2; v_gene: TRBV20-1; j_gene: TRBJ2-2; abundance: .; CDR3aa: CSARTSGRTGELFF; CDR3nt: TGCAGTGCACGGACTAGCGGACGGACCGGGGAGCTGTTTTTT
d_gene: .; v_gene: TRBV9; j_gene: TRBJ2-2; abundance: few; CDR3aa: CASSVGQMGTGELFF; CDR3nt: TGTGCCAGCAGCGTTGGACAGATGGGAACCGGGGAGCTGTTTTTT
d_gene: .; v_gene: TRBV5-5; j_gene: TRBJ2-3; abundance: many; CDR3aa: CASSLAGGPDTQYF; CDR3nt: TGTGCCAGCAGCTTGGCCGGCGGGCCAGATACGCAGTATTTT
d_gene: TRBD1; v_gene: TRBV6-5; j_gene: TRBJ2-7; abundance: many; CDR3aa: CASSPLSGTGPYEQYF; CDR3nt: TGTGCCAGCAGCCCGCTTTCAGGGACAGGTCCCTACGAGCAGTACTTC
d_gene: .; v_gene: TRBV10-3; j_gene: TRBJ2-5; abundance: many; CDR3aa: CAISESRGALSKETQYF; CDR3nt: TGTGCCATCAGTGAGTCACGAGGGGCCCTAAGCAAAGAGACCCAGTACTTC
d_gene: TRBD2; v_gene: TRBV6-5; j_gene: TRBJ2-5; abundance: many; CDR3aa: CASRLIAGPPQETQYF; CDR3nt: TGTGCCAGCAGACTCATAGCGGGGCCCCCCCAAGAGACCCAGTACTTC
d_gene: .; v_gene: TRBV30; j_gene: TRBJ2-2; abundance: few; CDR3aa: CAWSPLGTGELFF; CDR3nt: TGTGCCTGGAGTCCCCTGGGTACCGGGGAGCTGTTTTTT
d_gene: .; v_gene: TRBV18; j_gene: TRBJ2-5; abundance: many; CDR3aa: CASSPTDQTQYF; CDR3nt: TGTGCCAGCTCACCAACCGACCAGACCCAGTACTTC
d_gene: .; v_gene: TRBV28; j_gene: TRBJ1-2; abundance: many; CDR3aa: CASSPSRGYTF; CDR3nt: TGTGCCAGCAGTCCTTCTCGTGGCTACACCTTC
d_gene: .; v_gene: TRBV12-5; j_gene: TRBJ2-1; abundance: .; CDR3aa: CASAAEDNEQFF; CDR3nt: TGTGCTAGTGCGGCCGAGGACAATGAGCAGTTCTTC
d_gene: .; v_gene: TRBV5-1; j_gene: TRBJ2-6; abundance: .; CDR3aa: CASSLGSSGFPGANVLTF; CDR3nt: TGCGCCAGCAGCTTGGGCAGCTCAGGATTCCCTGGGGCCAACGTCCTGACTTTC
d_gene: TRBD1; v_gene: TRBV5-6; j_gene: TRBJ1-6; abundance: .; CDR3aa: CASSRYDLQGAPSSYNSPLHF; CDR3nt: TGTGCCAGCAGCCGATATGACCTACAGGGGGCCCCGAGCTCCTATAATTCACCCCTCCACTTT
d_gene: .; v_gene: TRBV28; j_gene: TRBJ2-1; abundance: many; CDR3aa: CASSLSPNEQFF; CDR3nt: TGTGCCAGCAGCTTATCCCCGAATGAGCAGTTCTTC
d_gene: TRBD1; v_gene: TRBV24-1; j_gene: TRBJ2-1; abundance: few; CDR3aa: CATSDPTSPDRAGEQFF; CDR3nt: TGTGCCACCAGTGATCCTACCTCCCCTGACAGGGCTGGTGAGCAGTTCTTC
d_gene: .; v_gene: TRBV20-1; j_gene: TRBJ1-1; abundance: .; CDR3aa: CSAREGAEAFF; CDR3nt: TGCAGTGCTAGAGAGGGGGCTGAAGCTTTCTTT
d_gene: TRBD2; v_gene: TRBV20-1; j_gene: TRBJ2-1; abundance: many; CDR3aa: CSARDLAGVGEQFF; CDR3nt: TGCAGTGCTAGAGACTTAGCGGGAGTAGGTGAGCAGTTCTTC
d_gene: .; v_gene: TRBV5-4; j_gene: TRBJ2-5; abundance: few; CDR3aa: CASSLGSLAGKEETQYF; CDR3nt: TGTGCCAGCAGCTTGGGTAGTTTAGCAGGGAAGGAAGAGACCCAGTACTTC
d_gene: .; v_gene: TRBV11-2; j_gene: TRBJ2-3; abundance: many; CDR3aa: CATGHSTDTQYF; CDR3nt: TGTGCCACCGGACATAGCACAGATACGCAGTATTTT
d_gene: .; v_gene: TRBV11-3; j_gene: TRBJ2-1; abundance: many; CDR3aa: CASSLTPYNEQFF; CDR3nt: TGTGCCAGCAGCTTAACCCCTTACAATGAGCAGTTCTTC
d_gene: TRBD2; v_gene: TRBV28; j_gene: TRBJ2-1; abundance: .; CDR3aa: CASSPPRLAGEYNEQFF; CDR3nt: TGTGCCAGCAGTCCCCCCCGACTAGCGGGAGAGTACAATGAGCAGTTCTTC
d_gene: .; v_gene: TRBV28; j_gene: TRBJ1-2; abundance: many; CDR3aa: CASSSGTINGYTF; CDR3nt: TGTGCCAGCAGCTCCGGGACAATTAATGGCTACACCTTC
d_gene: TRBD1; v_gene: TRBV5-1; j_gene: TRBJ1-2; abundance: .; CDR3aa: CASSLDPTGGVYPYGYTF; CDR3nt: TGCGCCAGCAGCTTGGACCCGACAGGGGGGGTATATCCCTATGGCTACACCTTC
d_gene: .; v_gene: TRBV5-5; j_gene: TRBJ1-2; abundance: .; CDR3aa: CASSLEPSNYGYTF; CDR3nt: TGTGCCAGCAGCTTGGAGCCTTCTAACTATGGCTACACCTTC
d_gene: TRBD2; v_gene: TRBV20-1; j_gene: TRBJ2-5; abundance: many; CDR3aa: CSARDTSAQETQYF; CDR3nt: TGCAGTGCTAGAGATACTAGCGCCCAAGAGACCCAGTACTTC
d_gene: .; v_gene: TRBV28; j_gene: TRBJ2-7; abundance: few; CDR3aa: CASTQERNEQYF; CDR3nt: TGTGCCAGCACACAGGAACGGAACGAGCAGTACTTC
d_gene: TRBD1; v_gene: TRBV10-3; j_gene: TRBJ1-2; abundance: .; CDR3aa: CAISVGDRGAGYTF; CDR3nt: TGTGCCATCAGTGTCGGGGACAGGGGTGCTGGCTACACCTTC
d_gene: .; v_gene: TRBV18; j_gene: TRBJ1-3; abundance: .; CDR3aa: CASSLGANPGNTIYF; CDR3nt: TGTGCCAGCTCTCTTGGGGCGAATCCTGGAAACACCATATATTTT